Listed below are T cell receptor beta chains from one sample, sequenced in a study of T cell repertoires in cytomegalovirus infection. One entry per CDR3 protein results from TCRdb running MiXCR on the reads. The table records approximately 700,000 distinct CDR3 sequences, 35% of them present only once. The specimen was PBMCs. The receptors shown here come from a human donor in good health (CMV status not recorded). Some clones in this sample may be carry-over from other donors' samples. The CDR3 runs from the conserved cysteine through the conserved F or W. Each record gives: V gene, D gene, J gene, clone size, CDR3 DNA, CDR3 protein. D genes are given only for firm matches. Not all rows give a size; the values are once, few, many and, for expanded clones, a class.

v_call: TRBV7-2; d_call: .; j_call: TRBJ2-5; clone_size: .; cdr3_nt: TGTGCCAGCAGCTTAGAAGTGGGAAGGACCGAGACCCAGTACTTC; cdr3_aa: CASSLEVGRTETQYF
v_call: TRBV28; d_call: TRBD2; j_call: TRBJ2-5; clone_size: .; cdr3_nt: TGTGCCAGCACACTAGGAGCGGGAGTGGACGAGACCCAGTACTTC; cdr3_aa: CASTLGAGVDETQYF
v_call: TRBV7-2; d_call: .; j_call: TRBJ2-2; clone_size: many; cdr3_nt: TGTGCCAGCAGCCCTAGTTACACCGGGGAGCTGTTTTTT; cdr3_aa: CASSPSYTGELFF
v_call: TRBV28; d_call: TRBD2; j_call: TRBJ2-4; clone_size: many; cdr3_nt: TGTGCCAGCAGTCCCGGGACTAGCGGGAGTAAAAACATTCAGTACTTC; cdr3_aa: CASSPGTSGSKNIQYF
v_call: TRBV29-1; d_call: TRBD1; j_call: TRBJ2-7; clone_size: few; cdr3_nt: TGCAGCGTTGGGACCGGGACAGGGGGCGGCGAGCAGTACTTC; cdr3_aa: CSVGTGTGGGEQYF
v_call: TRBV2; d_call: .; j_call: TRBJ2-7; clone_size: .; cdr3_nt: TGTGCCAGCAGTGGGACGTGGTTCGGCGAGCAGTACTTC; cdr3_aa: CASSGTWFGEQYF
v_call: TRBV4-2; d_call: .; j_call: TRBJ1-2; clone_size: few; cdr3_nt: TGTGCCAGCAGCCAAGACAGTTTCAACTATGGCTACACCTTC; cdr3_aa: CASSQDSFNYGYTF
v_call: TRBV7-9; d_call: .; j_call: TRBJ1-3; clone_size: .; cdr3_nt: TGTGCCAGCAGCGGGACGACGGGCCTCCATGACTCTGGAAACACCATATATTTT; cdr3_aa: CASSGTTGLHDSGNTIYF
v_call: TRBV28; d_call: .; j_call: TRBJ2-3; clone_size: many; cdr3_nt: TGTGCCAGCAGCCCCCTTAGGGGCGGTACTAGCACAGATACGCAGTATTTT; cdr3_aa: CASSPLRGGTSTDTQYF
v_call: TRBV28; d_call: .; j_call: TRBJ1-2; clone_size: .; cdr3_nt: TGTGCCAGCAGTTCCGGGGGCTCGGACTATGGCTACACCTTC; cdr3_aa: CASSSGGSDYGYTF
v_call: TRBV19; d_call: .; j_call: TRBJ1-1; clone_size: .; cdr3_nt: TGTGCCAGTAGTATGTGGCGGACAGCAACCGAAGCTTTCTTT; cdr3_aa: CASSMWRTATEAFF
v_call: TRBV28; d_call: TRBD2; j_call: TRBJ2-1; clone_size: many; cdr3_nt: TGTGCCAGCAGTTTAAGGCTAGCGGGACGACAAGATGAGCAGTTCTTC; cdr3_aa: CASSLRLAGRQDEQFF
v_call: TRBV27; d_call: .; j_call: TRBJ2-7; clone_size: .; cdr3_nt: TGTGCCAGCGGCGGGGGACAGCGAAAGAGCTACGAGCAGTACTTC; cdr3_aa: CASGGGQRKSYEQYF
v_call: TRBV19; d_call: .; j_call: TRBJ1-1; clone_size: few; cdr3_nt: TGTGCCAGTAGTCACACCGCGGGACGTACGAACACTGAAGCTTTCTTT; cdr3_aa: CASSHTAGRTNTEAFF
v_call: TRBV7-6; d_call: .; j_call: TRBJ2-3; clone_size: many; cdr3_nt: TGTGCCAGCAGCCTCTGGGGGCGGGGCTTGGAGGCAAGAGATACGCAGTATTTT; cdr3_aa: CASSLWGRGLEARDTQYF